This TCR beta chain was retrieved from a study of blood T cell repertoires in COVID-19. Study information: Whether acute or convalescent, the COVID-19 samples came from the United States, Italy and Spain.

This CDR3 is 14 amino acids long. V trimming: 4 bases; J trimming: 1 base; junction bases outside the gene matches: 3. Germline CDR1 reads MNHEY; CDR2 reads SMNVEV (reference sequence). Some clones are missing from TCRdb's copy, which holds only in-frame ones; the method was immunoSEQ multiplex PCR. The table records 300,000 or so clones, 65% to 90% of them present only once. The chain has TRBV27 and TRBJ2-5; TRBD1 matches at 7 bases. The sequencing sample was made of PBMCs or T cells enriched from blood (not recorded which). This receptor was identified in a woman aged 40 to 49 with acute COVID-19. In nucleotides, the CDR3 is TGTGCCAGCAGTTGGCAGGGGGTCCAAGAGACCCAGTACTTC. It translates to CASSWQGVQETQYF.